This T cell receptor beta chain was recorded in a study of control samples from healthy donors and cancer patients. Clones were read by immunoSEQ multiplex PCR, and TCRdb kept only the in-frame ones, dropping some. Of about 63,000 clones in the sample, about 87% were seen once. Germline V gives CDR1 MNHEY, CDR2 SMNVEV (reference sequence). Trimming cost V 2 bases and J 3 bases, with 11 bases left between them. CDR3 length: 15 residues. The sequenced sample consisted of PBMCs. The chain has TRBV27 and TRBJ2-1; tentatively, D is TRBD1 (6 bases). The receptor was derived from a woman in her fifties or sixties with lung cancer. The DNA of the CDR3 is TGTGCCAGCAGTTTAAGGGCAGGGGACTACAATGAGCAGTTCTTC. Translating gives CASSLRAGDYNEQFF.